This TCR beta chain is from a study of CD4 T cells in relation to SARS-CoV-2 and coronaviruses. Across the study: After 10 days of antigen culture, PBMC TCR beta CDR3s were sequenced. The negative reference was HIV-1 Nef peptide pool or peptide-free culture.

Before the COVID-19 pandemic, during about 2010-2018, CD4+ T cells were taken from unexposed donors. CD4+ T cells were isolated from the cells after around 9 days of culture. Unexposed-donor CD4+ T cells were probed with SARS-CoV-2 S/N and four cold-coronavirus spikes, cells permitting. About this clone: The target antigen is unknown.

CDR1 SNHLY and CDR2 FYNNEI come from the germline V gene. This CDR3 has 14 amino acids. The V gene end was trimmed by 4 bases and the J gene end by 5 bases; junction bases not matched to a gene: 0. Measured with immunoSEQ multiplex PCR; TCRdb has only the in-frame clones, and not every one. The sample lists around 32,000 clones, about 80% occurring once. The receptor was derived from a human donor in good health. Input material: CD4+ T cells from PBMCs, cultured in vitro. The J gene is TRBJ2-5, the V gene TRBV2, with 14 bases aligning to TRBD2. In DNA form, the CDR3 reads TGTGCCAGCAGTGGACTAGCGGGAGGGGAGACCCAGTACTTC. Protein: CASSGLAGGETQYF.